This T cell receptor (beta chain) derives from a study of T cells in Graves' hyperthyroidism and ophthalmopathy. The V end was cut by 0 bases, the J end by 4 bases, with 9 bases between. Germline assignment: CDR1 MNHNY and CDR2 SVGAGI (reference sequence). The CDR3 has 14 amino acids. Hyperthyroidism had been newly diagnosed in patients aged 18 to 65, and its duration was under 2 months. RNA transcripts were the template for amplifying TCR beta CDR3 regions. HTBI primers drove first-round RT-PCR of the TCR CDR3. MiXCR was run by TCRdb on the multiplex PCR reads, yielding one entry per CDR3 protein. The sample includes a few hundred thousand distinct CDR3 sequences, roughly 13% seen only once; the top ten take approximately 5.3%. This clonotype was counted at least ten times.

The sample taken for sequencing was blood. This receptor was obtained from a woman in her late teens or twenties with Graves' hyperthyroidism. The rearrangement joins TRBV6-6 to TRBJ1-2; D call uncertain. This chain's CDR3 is CASSYSAQTYGYTF. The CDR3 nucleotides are TGTGCCAGCAGTTACTCCGCACAAACCTATGGCTACACCTTC.